Included here is one T cell receptor (beta chain) sequence, with context. The antigen this receptor binds is unknown. No qualities accompany the bases; no much larger clone lies one base away. Each donor gave one peripheral blood draw, averaging roughly 100 mL, which was collected into heparinised tubes. Using a panel that included CD45RO, CCR7, CD25, CD127, CD95 and CD27, naive, central memory, regulatory and stem cell-like memory CD4+ T cells were sorted on a BD FACSAria II. Every sorted population had a purity above 95%. PBMCs were isolated right away by Lymphoprep density gradient centrifugation and were stained directly, without culture. Samples were stained and sorted in pairs, with one healthy donor and one patient per experiment, so that batch effects were minimized. In the germline V gene (reference sequence), CDR1 corresponds to GTSNPN and CDR2 to SVGIG. V lost 5 bases and J lost 6 bases, and the count of bases not matched to a germline gene is 22. Counted from cysteine to phenylalanine, this CDR3 has 18 amino acids. Only the CDR3 DNA is retained, 54 bases long and in frame from the first base.

These data come from a study of beta chain features in type 1 diabetes (dated by TCRdb to the late 2010s). General notes on the study: Mean age, gender distribution, total cell number and subset yield were not different between patients and healthy donors. A total of about 100 million sorted cells were examined across all samples, and RNA yield correlated strongly with the number of cells per subset. In the study, recently diagnosed type 1 diabetes patients and matched healthy donors were compared on the TCRB repertoires of their sorted circulating CD4+ T cell subsets. Naive and central memory subsets were obtained from all 30 or so donors, but regulatory and stem cell-like memory subsets were isolated from only 8 patients and about eight healthy donors. What the research found in general, with its limitations: Type 1 diabetes patients showed a moderate but significant shortening of TCRB CDR3 length in all four CD4+ subsets. Shorter templates might be favored by PCR, yet because patient and control samples were amplified and corrected together, any such skew would affect both groups equally. At VDJ recombination sites, type 1 diabetes patients had fewer insertions and more deleted nucleotides, which implies abnormalities in thymic rearrangement. Naive, central memory and regulatory TCRB repertoires appeared to be more similar among patients than among healthy donors. Sequencing cDNA rather than genomic DNA could over-represent highly expressing activated cells, although activation and CD3 levels did not differ between groups. HLA sub-analyses involved small numbers of individuals, so any influence of HLA type on TCRB rearrangement remained unresolved.

The High Capacity cDNA Reverse Transcription Kit was used to reverse transcribe all of the isolated RNA, meaning that expressed TCRB transcripts were what got sequenced. Naive, central memory and regulatory T cell samples underwent deep immunoSEQ sequencing, averaging roughly 3.4 million total reads per sample. After sorted cells were lysed in RLT buffer, RNA was extracted with DNase-treated RNeasy Micro or Mini kits, with the choice depending on cell number. To prevent cross-contamination, each cell subset was processed individually, whereas patient and healthy donor samples were processed jointly. Using the immunoSEQ multiplex PCR, TCRB sequences were amplified from cDNA into 87-bp fragments spanning the CDR3 region. Sequencing of the amplicons was performed on the Illumina HiSeq platform. On the study's bioinformatics: Synthetic template baselines were used to correct PCR bias computationally, reads within Hamming distance 2 were collapsed, and singletons that could not be merged were discarded. Reads were aligned against IMGT so that V, D and J genes, CDR3 length and insertions or deletions at six rearrangement sites could be assigned. Clonotype counts were normalized to sorted cell number within each subset before computing true diversity and Gini coefficients with the tcR R package. The overlap coefficient, calculated on TCRB nucleotide sequences, was used to quantify repertoire sharing. Out-of-frame TCRB sequences from naive cells were analyzed to stand in for the pre-selection repertoire. Imported from immuneACCESS, the table was reduced by TCRdb to in-frame sequences with V and J called. These copies leave out some clones; in studies compared against another copy, an unresolved V gene accounts for under half, and the cause of the remainder is not known. The V and J calls and clone size are taken from that table; D and trimming were inferred from the DNA. The sample table lists about 230,000 clones, 9.6% of them with a count of one. Under 0.035% of the sample comes from the top ten.

The rearrangement combines TRBV30 with TRBJ1-1; 9 middle bases align to TRBD1. The receptor comes from a young woman in good health. Sequencing was performed on naive CD4+ T cells from blood. Interpreted using the paper, the cell subset or site label stands for: true naive CD4+ T cells. The sequence in DNA is TGTGCCTGGGCGGCCGGACAGGGGAAGGCGAGTGGATTTTCTGAAGCTTTCTTT. This gives the protein CAWAAGQGKASGFSEAFF.